This T cell receptor (beta chain) was sequenced during a study of identical twins (dated by TCRdb to about 2016). The study in broad terms: The study deep-sequenced TCR alpha and beta repertoires from monozygotic twins, unrelated adults of various ages and cord blood to test whether fetal clonotypes persist. Replicate twin experiments were performed at different times using different library preparation protocols to rule out contamination. Findings and caveats that apply to the study as a whole: Abundant cord blood beta clonotypes had fewer insertions, young adult naive repertoires showed a similar but weaker trend, and memory repertoires showed no such trend. Out-of-frame TCR alpha sequences shared between twins showed an excess of low generation-probability sequences compared with coincidental sharing between unrelated individuals. Because the same donors could not be followed over many years, the conclusions relied on cross-sectional statistical analysis. Invariant T cells such as MAIT and iNKT could partly confound zero-insertion analyses, although diverse VJ usage argued against such confounding for most clonotypes. In beta out-of-frame sequences, excess twin sharing was weaker, because having fewer shared sequences lowered the signal-to-noise ratio. Out-of-frame TCR alpha sharing in monozygotic twins was systematically underestimated by recombination models, whereas sharing between unrelated individuals was in agreement with the recombination models.

Reading the germline V gene gives CDR1 SNHLY and CDR2 FYNNEI. The CDR3, from cysteine to phenylalanine, totals 15 residues. Only the CDR3 DNA is retained, 45 bases long and in frame from the first base. V is trimmed back by 4 bases and J by 7 bases, and the junction contains 3 bases that no gene match accounts for. Libraries were made using 5' RACE. Sequencing took place on an Illumina HiSeq 2000. Template switching added a universal primer binding site, and the final cDNA carried a unique molecular identifier that allowed TCR cDNA molecules to be counted accurately. First-strand cDNA for TCR alpha and beta chains was synthesized from specific primers in the conserved constant-segment region. To control for contamination, each cDNA library was double barcoded with a SMART-Mk sample barcode plus Illumina barcodes. TruSeq adapter sequences, together with Illumina sample barcodes, were added in two successive PCR steps. The TCR alpha and beta cDNA libraries were sequenced on the Illumina HiSeq platform using custom primers. The paper's processing steps were these. Raw reads were processed with MiGEC to extract unique molecular identifiers, and MiXCR was used to determine CDR3 positions. For each individual, recombination models were inferred using an EM algorithm with the repgenHMM and IGoR tools. The tcR package in R was used for shared clonotype analysis, with sharing normalized by the product of cloneset sizes. Out-of-frame nonproductive sequences were analyzed to study raw recombination free of thymic and clonal selection effects. TCRdb reran the public reads through fastp at Q25 and MiXCR, keeping productive beta chains. Rows are combined by CDR3 protein, so each entry shows the most common genes and DNA. The V and J calls were determined by TCRdb, not by the authors. The sample has about 340,000 distinct CDR3 sequences on record, about 12% of them singletons. The leading ten clones occupy around 7.8% of the sample.

Every donor was a healthy Caucasian. Three pairs of female monozygotic twins, all aged 18 to 29 years, were included in the twin cohort. CD4+ and CD8+ T cell populations were isolated with positive isolation kits from Invitrogen. This clonotype was observed at least ten times. Its antigen specificity is not known. Qualities for individual bases were not recorded, and no much larger clone is one base off. The sample was also linked to a second study, of yellow fever vaccine responses in identical twins. In that second paper, the authors write: According to the authors, the vaccine-induced T cell response in identical twins seemed to be partly convergent and partly specific to each individual. In the study, vaccine-responding T cell clones were precisely tracked in identical twins.

The TCR originated in a woman between 18 and 30 years old in good health. Recombination connected TRBV2 to TRBJ2-1; 14 junctional bases match TRBD2. The sequencing input was CD8+ T cells sorted from blood. The nucleotides read TGTGCCAGCAGTGGACTAGCGGGGGGGCGTAATGAGCAGTTCTTC. Translated, it gives CASSGLAGGRNEQFF.